Listed below are T cell receptor beta chains from one sample, sequenced in a study of shared clonotypes between healthy human individuals. Profiling relied on immunoSEQ multiplex PCR, and the TCRdb table lists in-frame clones only, not all of them. This sample yields 2 million to 2.5 million clones, of which 90% to 95% are seen a single time; roughly 0.13% belongs to the top ten. The source material was naive CD4+ T cells sorted from blood. These TCRs come from a man aged 18 to 29 in good health. Both conserved end residues are part of each CDR3. D genes are given only for firm matches. Not all rows give a size; the values are once, few, many and, for expanded clones, a class.

V gene: TRBV30
clone size: .
D gene: .
J gene: TRBJ2-7
CDR3 protein: CAWSRTGVEQYF
CDR3 DNA: TGTGCCTGGAGTCGGACCGGAGTAGAGCAGTACTTC

V gene: TRBV18
clone size: .
D gene: .
J gene: TRBJ2-2
CDR3 protein: CASSVYARELFF
CDR3 DNA: TGTGCCAGCTCAGTCTATGCCCGGGAGCTGTTTTTT

V gene: TRBV18
clone size: .
D gene: .
J gene: TRBJ1-5
CDR3 protein: CASSGGVSNQPQHF
CDR3 DNA: TGTGCCAGCTCAGGGGGGGTTAGCAATCAGCCCCAGCATTTT

V gene: TRBV5-8
clone size: .
D gene: .
J gene: TRBJ1-2
CDR3 protein: CASSPLLGVVNYGYTF
CDR3 DNA: TGTGCCAGCAGCCCGCTTTTGGGGGTGGTAAACTATGGCTACACCTTC

V gene: TRBV11-2
clone size: .
D gene: .
J gene: TRBJ1-5
CDR3 protein: CASSFVSNQPQHF
CDR3 DNA: TGTGCCAGCAGCTTCGTGAGCAATCAGCCCCAGCATTTT

V gene: TRBV5-1
clone size: .
D gene: .
J gene: TRBJ2-7
CDR3 protein: CASSLGSQGHEQYF
CDR3 DNA: TGCGCCAGCAGCTTGGGGTCGCAGGGCCACGAGCAGTACTTC

V gene: TRBV28
clone size: .
D gene: .
J gene: TRBJ2-7
CDR3 protein: CASSWAGSSYEQYF
CDR3 DNA: TGTGCCAGCAGTTGGGCAGGGAGCTCCTACGAGCAGTACTTC

V gene: TRBV4-3
clone size: .
D gene: TRBD2
J gene: TRBJ2-1
CDR3 protein: CASSQRPGVLAGLNNEQFF
CDR3 DNA: TGCGCCAGCAGCCAAAGGCCAGGGGTACTAGCGGGCCTTAACAATGAGCAGTTCTTC

V gene: TRBV6-5
clone size: .
D gene: .
J gene: TRBJ1-2
CDR3 protein: CASSYLDKDYGYTF
CDR3 DNA: TGTGCCAGCAGTTACCTCGACAAGGACTATGGCTACACCTTC

V gene: TRBV7-9
clone size: .
D gene: TRBD2
J gene: TRBJ2-5
CDR3 protein: CASSTQGLAGGSETQYF
CDR3 DNA: TGTGCCAGCAGCACCCAGGGACTAGCGGGGGGTTCAGAGACCCAGTACTTC

V gene: TRBV7-2
clone size: .
D gene: TRBD2
J gene: TRBJ2-7
CDR3 protein: CASSLGAGGPGEQYF
CDR3 DNA: TGTGCCAGCAGCTTAGGAGCGGGAGGGCCTGGGGAGCAGTACTTC

V gene: TRBV19
clone size: .
D gene: TRBD2
J gene: TRBJ2-1
CDR3 protein: CASSIGLALTYNEQFF
CDR3 DNA: TGTGCCAGTAGTATAGGACTAGCCCTTACCTACAATGAGCAGTTCTTC

V gene: TRBV2
clone size: .
D gene: .
J gene: TRBJ2-7
CDR3 protein: CASSPEAGGGEQYF
CDR3 DNA: TGTGCCAGCAGCCCTGAGGCAGGGGGAGGCGAGCAGTACTTC

V gene: TRBV6-1
clone size: once
D gene: .
J gene: TRBJ1-5
CDR3 protein: CASSEGLAQPQHF
CDR3 DNA: TGTGCCAGCAGTGAGGGGTTAGCCCAGCCCCAGCATTTT

V gene: TRBV11-3
clone size: .
D gene: .
J gene: TRBJ1-1
CDR3 protein: CASSLGTGYTEAFF
CDR3 DNA: TGTGCCAGCAGCCTGGGTACAGGATACACTGAAGCTTTCTTT

V gene: TRBV2
clone size: .
D gene: .
J gene: TRBJ2-3
CDR3 protein: CASSDSSSTDTQYF
CDR3 DNA: TGTGCCAGCAGTGACAGCTCTAGCACAGATACGCAGTATTTT

V gene: TRBV28
clone size: once
D gene: .
J gene: TRBJ1-6
CDR3 protein: CASSLSGGMFSPPHF
CDR3 DNA: TGTGCCAGCAGTTTATCCGGGGGGATGTTTTCACCCCCCCACTTT

V gene: TRBV30
clone size: .
D gene: .
J gene: TRBJ1-5
CDR3 protein: CAWSVGSRAGQPQHF
CDR3 DNA: TGTGCCTGGAGTGTGGGGTCGAGGGCAGGGCAGCCCCAGCATTTT

V gene: TRBV18
clone size: .
D gene: .
J gene: TRBJ1-1
CDR3 protein: CASSPNYQKGTEAFF
CDR3 DNA: TGTGCCAGCTCACCCAACTATCAGAAAGGAACTGAAGCTTTCTTT

V gene: TRBV18
clone size: .
D gene: TRBD1
J gene: TRBJ1-1
CDR3 protein: CASSPGQGYENTEAFF
CDR3 DNA: TGTGCCAGCTCACCGGGACAGGGTTATGAGAACACTGAAGCTTTCTTT

V gene: TRBV6-7
clone size: .
D gene: .
J gene: TRBJ1-1
CDR3 protein: CASSEEENTEAFF
CDR3 DNA: TGTGCCAGCAGTGAAGAGGAGAACACTGAAGCTTTCTTT

V gene: TRBV7-9
clone size: .
D gene: .
J gene: TRBJ1-1
CDR3 protein: CASSLARTGGLGVYTEAFF
CDR3 DNA: TGTGCCAGCAGCTTAGCCCGAACCGGTGGTCTTGGGGTTTACACTGAAGCTTTCTTT